Below are 23 T cell receptor beta chains sequenced from a single sample in a study of T cells after yellow fever vaccination. TCRdb recomputed calls from the 5' RACE reads with MiXCR, one row per CDR3 protein. The sample includes about 320,000 distinct CDR3 sequences, over 3.5% of them seen just once. This sample comprised PBMCs, obtained 15 days after the yellow fever booster vaccination. These TCRs come from a man aged 18 to 30 who received the YFV17D yellow fever vaccine.

In this sample, this clonotype turned up many times. The CDR3 here is CASGGPGLAGARTDTQYF. In DNA, the CDR3 is TGTGCCAGCGGTGGTCCGGGACTAGCGGGGGCGCGCACAGATACGCAGTATTTT. This sequence joins TRBV28 and TRBJ2-3, with 14 bases aligning to TRBD2. V shed 8 bases and J 1 base; nucleotides not matched to a gene: 11. CDR3 length equals 18 residues. CDR1 and CDR2 from the germline V gene are MDHEN and SYDVKM. The whole variable domain, remainder taken from reference TRBV28 and TRBJ2-3, is DVKVTQSSRYLVKRTGEKVFLECVQDMDHENMFWYRQDPGLGLRLIYFSYDVKMKEKGDIPEGYSVSREKKERFSLILESASTNQTSMYLCASGGPGLAGARTDTQYFGPGTRLTVL.

There are a few counts of this clonotype. The rearrangement joins TRBV13 to TRBJ1-6, with D hard to call. The V gene's germline CDR1 is PRHDT and CDR2 FYEKMQ (reference sequence). Between the trimmed V and J ends, which lost 2 bases and 10 bases, there was a span of 9 bases. The CDR3 loop spans 13 amino acids. CDR3 sequence: CASSLRGSSPLHF. The CDR3 DNA reads TGTGCCAGCAGCTTACGGGGAAGCTCACCCCTCCACTTT.

This clonotype was observed at least ten times. This chain connects TRBV7-2 to TRBJ1-4, with no clear D. Germline CDR1 reads SGHTA; CDR2 reads FQGNSA. This CDR3 spans 12 amino acids. The V end was cut by 4 bases, the J end by 11 bases, with 11 bases between. CDR3 in DNA: TGTGCCAGCAGCTCGGACGACTCCAAACTGTTTTTT. Translating gives CASSSDDSKLFF.

At least ten counts were recorded for this clonotype. CDR3 nucleotide sequence: TGCAGTGCTCAACCGGGACTAGCAATAGATACGCAGTATTTT. Translation: CSAQPGLAIDTQYF. The chain is built from TRBV20-1 and TRBJ2-3; TRBD2 matches 9 bases. This CDR3 contains 14 residues. Looked up from germline, CDR1 is DFQATT and CDR2 is SNEGSKA (reference sequence). V lost 5 bases, J lost 5 bases, and 8 bases stayed unmatched.

This clonotype was seen a few times. The gene calls are TRBV14 and TRBJ2-5, with a tentative D call TRBD2 (6 bases). The V and J ends lost 6 bases and 5 bases respectively, with 19 bases between them. Germline V gives CDR1 SGHDN, CDR2 FVKESK. The CDR3 runs 15 residues. The CDR3 bases are TGTGCCAGCAGTCCGGGACTTCTTTCAACCGAGACCCAGTACTTC. This codes for CASSPGLLSTETQYF.

This clonotype was seen a few times. The rearrangement links TRBV20-1 to TRBJ2-5; maybe TRBD2 (6 bases). There are 14 residues in the CDR3. V gave up 6 bases and J gave up 0 bases, with 14 bases separating them. Germline CDR1 is DFQATT and CDR2 is SNEGSKA (reference sequence). The CDR3 sequence: CSAKSRGNQETQYF. The CDR3 DNA is TGCAGTGCCAAGTCACGGGGGAACCAAGAGACCCAGTACTTC.

This clonotype was recorded many times. The rearrangement joins TRBV12-3 or TRBV12-4 to TRBJ2-1; 7 nucleotides agree with TRBD2. Trimming at V came to 6 bases and at J to 8 bases, leaving 13 bases not matched to a gene. The CDR3 sequence is 15 residues long. The CDR3 spells CASSGSGEPLDEQFF. CDR3 DNA sequence: TGTGCCAGCAGCGGCAGCGGGGAACCTCTGGATGAGCAGTTCTTC.

This clonotype has a handful of counts. The J gene is TRBJ1-6, the V gene TRBV4-1; 7 positions match TRBD1. This CDR3 spans 15 amino acids. V was pared by 4 bases and J by 9 bases, with 9 bases of the junction left unmatched. The germline gives CDR1 MGHRA, CDR2 YSYEKL. The CDR3 here is CASSPSTGVASPLHF. CDR3 in DNA: TGCGCCAGCAGCCCGAGTACAGGGGTCGCTTCACCCCTCCACTTT.

Ten or more counts support this clonotype. The chain employs TRBV4-3 and TRBJ2-7; D uncertain. V lost 1 base and J lost 4, with 8 bases in between. This CDR3 region has 13 residues. Per germline, CDR1 LGHNA and CDR2 YSLEER. CDR3 residues: CASSQVVEYEQYF. CDR3 in DNA: TGCGCCAGCAGCCAAGTGGTGGAGTACGAGCAGTACTTC.

This clonotype was observed many times. The V call is TRBV7-6, the J call TRBJ2-3; D uncertain. V was clipped by 5 bases and J by 0 bases, with 21 bases between them. This CDR3 is built from 18 residues. Germline assignment: CDR1 SGHVS and CDR2 FNYEAQ. CDR3 sequence (DNA): TGTGCCAGCAGCCAACCTTTTACATGGTACCCTAGCACAGATACGCAGTATTTT. Translated: CASSQPFTWYPSTDTQYF.

This clonotype came up a few times. The chain combines TRBV6-2 or TRBV6-3 with TRBJ2-4, with no clear D. Germline-derived CDR1 and CDR2 are MNHEY and SVGEGT. The germline V and J ends were trimmed by 2 bases and 1 base, with 12 bases remaining between them. CDR3 size: 16 residues. The CDR3 DNA sequence: TGTGCCAGCAGTTACGGTCCGGGCCCCGCCAAAAACATTCAGTACTTC. This codes for CASSYGPGPAKNIQYF.

The table lists this clonotype with many counts. The V gene is TRBV5-1, the J gene TRBJ2-3; 10 nucleotides align to TRBD1. CDR3 length: 15 amino acids. V lost 2 bases, J lost 6 bases, and 6 bases stayed unmatched. Germline CDR1 is SGHRS and CDR2 is YFSETQ. As DNA, the CDR3 is TGCGCCAGCAGCTTCCCGGGACAGGGGCAGGATACGCAGTATTTT. Amino acids: CASSFPGQGQDTQYF.

CDR3 DNA: TGTGCCAGCAGTTTGGACCGTCCCTGGTACTACGAGCAGTACTTC. This encodes CASSLDRPWYYEQYF. The chain recombines TRBV12-3 or TRBV12-4 with TRBJ2-7, with unresolved D. CDR3 length: 15 residues. V shed 3 bases and J shed 3 bases, with 15 bases lying between them.

In nucleotides, the CDR3 is TGCGCCAGCAGCTTGTTTCCAGACGGCACAGATACGCAGTATTTT. This codes for CASSLFPDGTDTQYF. The gene calls are TRBV5-1 and TRBJ2-3; no reliable D call. The length of the CDR3 is 15 residues. Trimming removed 1 base at V and 1 base at J, with 10 bases between. Germline V gene sequence: CDR1 SGHRS, CDR2 YFSETQ.

The CDR3 DNA sequence: TGTGCCAGCAGTTTCGGACTCCATGGCTATGGCTACACCTTC. This gives the protein CASSFGLHGYGYTF. V usage is TRBV27 and J usage is TRBJ1-2; D uncertain. This CDR3 has 14 residues. V shed 3 bases and J shed 4 bases, with 12 bases lying between them. CDR1 is MNHEY and CDR2 is SMNVEV in the germline V gene (reference sequence).

This clonotype was found many times. V and J are TRBV24-1 and TRBJ2-3; D unclear. Deletions cut 9 bases from V and 4 bases from J, with 7 bases between. Germline-derived CDR1 and CDR2 are KGHDR and SFDVKD. The CDR3 is made up of 11 amino acids. The CDR3 DNA reads as TGTGCCACCGCGGCGGCAGATACGCAGTATTTT. Protein product: CATAAADTQYF.

This clonotype was seen many times. V and J are TRBV11-2 and TRBJ2-7; 7 bases map to TRBD1. This CDR3 spans 14 amino acids. Germline V CDR1 and CDR2: SGHAT, FQNNGV. With 4 bases clipped from V and 3 bases from J, the junction kept 6 bases outside the gene matches. CDR3 coding DNA: TGTGCCAGCAGCTCCTCGGGACAGAACTACGAGCAGTACGTC. Translated, it gives CASSSSGQNYEQYV.

This chain uses TRBV29-1 with TRBJ2-6, with D perhaps TRBD1 (6 bases). The CDR3 covers 15 residues. V was cut by 5 bases and J by 0 bases, with 11 bases left in between. CDR1 SQVTM and CDR2 ANQGSEA come from the germline V gene. CDR3: CSVQGLSSGANVLTF. For the CDR3, the DNA is TGCAGCGTTCAGGGGCTGAGCTCTGGGGCCAACGTCCTGACTTTC.

The table lists this clonotype with a few counts. The chain has TRBV7-9 and TRBJ2-5; 8 positions agree with TRBD2. Germline CDR1 reads SEHNR; CDR2 reads FQNEAQ (reference sequence). Trimming took 4 bases from V and 2 from J; bases not matched to a gene: 9. The CDR3 consists of 16 residues. The chain's CDR3 is CASSSQGVAGQETQYF. CDR3 nucleotides: TGTGCCAGCAGCTCCCAAGGGGTAGCGGGGCAAGAGACCCAGTACTTC.

Ten or more counts support this clonotype. The CDR3 DNA follows: TGCAAAAGCCGGGGCACGGAAAGCACTGAAGCTTTCTTT. The encoded protein is CKSRGTESTEAFF. The rearrangement uses TRBV20-1 and TRBJ1-1; D possibly corresponds to TRBD1 (5 bases). This CDR3 is built from 13 residues. The V gene's germline CDR1 is DFQATT and CDR2 SNEGSKA (reference sequence).

The chain combines TRBV19 with TRBJ2-1; 9 positions match TRBD2. Germline V gene data show CDR1 as LNHDA and CDR2 as SQIVND (reference sequence). This CDR3 has 19 amino acids. With V trimmed by 4 bases and J by 2 bases, 15 bases remained unmatched. As DNA, the CDR3 is TGTGCCAGTAGTAATATTAGGGGACTAGCCTCCCGCACCTACAATGAGCAGTTCTTC. This codes for CASSNIRGLASRTYNEQFF.

This clonotype was detected ten times or more. The rearrangement links TRBV9 to TRBJ2-1, with D maybe TRBD2 (5 bases). Germline CDR1 is SGDLS and CDR2 is YYNGEE. The CDR3 runs to 16 residues. The ends were cut back, 0 bases at V and 0 bases at J, with 10 bases in the middle. DNA of the CDR3: TGTGCCAGCAGCGTAGAGGCGGGCCCCTCCTACAATGAGCAGTTCTTC. Encoded protein: CASSVEAGPSYNEQFF.

In its sample, this clonotype was seen many times. V is TRBV5-1 and J is TRBJ2-7; D may be TRBD1 (6 bases). The germline V gene encodes CDR1 SGHRS and CDR2 YFSETQ. Trimming took 4 bases from V and 5 from J, leaving 13 bases between them. The CDR3 runs to 13 residues. The CDR3: CASSPQGRNEQYF. The CDR3 DNA reads as TGCGCCAGCAGCCCACAGGGTCGGAACGAGCAGTACTTC.